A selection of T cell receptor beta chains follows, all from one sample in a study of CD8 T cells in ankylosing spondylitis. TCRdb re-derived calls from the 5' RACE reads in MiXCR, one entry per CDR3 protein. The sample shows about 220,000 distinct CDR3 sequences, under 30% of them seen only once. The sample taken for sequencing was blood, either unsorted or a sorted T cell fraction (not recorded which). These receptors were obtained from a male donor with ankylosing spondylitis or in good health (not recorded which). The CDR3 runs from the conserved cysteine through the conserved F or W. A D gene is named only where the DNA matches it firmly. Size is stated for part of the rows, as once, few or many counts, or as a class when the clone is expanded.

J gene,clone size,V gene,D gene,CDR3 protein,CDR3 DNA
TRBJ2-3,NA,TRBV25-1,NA,CASSALRGLRTDTQYF,TGTGCCAGCAGTGCTCTGAGGGGCCTTCGCACAGATACGCAGTATTTT
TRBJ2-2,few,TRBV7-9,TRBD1,CASRDTGGKDTGELFF,TGTGCCAGCAGAGATACAGGGGGAAAGGACACCGGGGAGCTGTTTTTT
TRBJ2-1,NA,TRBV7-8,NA,CASSGTSQGSSYNEQFF,TGTGCCAGCAGCGGGACCAGCCAGGGGTCATCCTACAATGAGCAGTTCTTC
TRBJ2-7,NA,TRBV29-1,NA,CSVGEGYEQYF,TGCAGCGTTGGTGAGGGTTACGAGCAGTACTTC
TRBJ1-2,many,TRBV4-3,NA,CASSGPAVTNYGYTF,TGCGCCAGCAGCGGCCCGGCGGTTACTAACTATGGCTACACCTTC
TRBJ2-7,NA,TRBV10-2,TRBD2,CASSLSGVSSYEQYF,TGCGCCAGCAGTTTGAGCGGGGTGAGCTCCTACGAGCAGTACTTC
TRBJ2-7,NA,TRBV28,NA,CASSLSPSTYEQYF,TGTGCCAGCAGTTTATCTCCGAGTACGTACGAGCAGTACTTC
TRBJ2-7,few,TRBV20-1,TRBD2,CSAGLAGGPGEQYF,TGCAGTGCTGGACTAGCGGGAGGGCCCGGTGAGCAGTACTTC
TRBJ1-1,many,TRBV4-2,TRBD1,CASSQELTGGTEAFF,TGTGCCAGCAGCCAGGAACTGACAGGGGGCACTGAAGCTTTCTTT
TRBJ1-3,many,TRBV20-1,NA,CSARKGRASGNTIYF,TGCAGTGCTAGAAAGGGCAGGGCCTCTGGAAACACCATATATTTT
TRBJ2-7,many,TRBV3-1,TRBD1,CASSHGDRGRYEQYF,TGTGCCAGCAGCCATGGGGACAGGGGGAGGTACGAGCAGTACTTC
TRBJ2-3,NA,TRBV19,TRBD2,CASSIQGGTSGTDTQYF,TGTGCCAGTAGTATCCAGGGCGGGACTAGCGGCACAGATACGCAGTATTTT
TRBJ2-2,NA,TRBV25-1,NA,CASSDQGGELFF,TGTGCCAGCAGTGACCAAGGCGGGGAGCTGTTTTTT
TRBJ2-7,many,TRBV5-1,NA,CASSQGSSYEQYF,TGCGCCAGCAGTCAGGGAAGCTCCTACGAGCAGTACTTC
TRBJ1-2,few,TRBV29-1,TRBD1,CSVELRDSRGYTF,TGCAGCGTTGAACTCCGGGACAGTCGTGGCTACACCTTC
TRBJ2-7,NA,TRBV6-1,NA,CASRRGGGYEQYF,TGTGCCAGCAGGAGGGGGGGAGGCTACGAGCAGTACTTC
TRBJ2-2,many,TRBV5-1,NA,CASSLAGNTGELFF,TGCGCCAGCAGCTTGGCAGGGAACACCGGGGAGCTGTTTTTT
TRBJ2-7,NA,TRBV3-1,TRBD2,CASSQGGAGVGEQYF,TGTGCCAGCAGCCAAGGGGGTGCGGGAGTGGGCGAGCAGTACTTC
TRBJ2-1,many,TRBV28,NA,CASSLVGISVGEQFF,TGTGCCAGCAGTTTGGTCGGGATTAGTGTTGGTGAGCAGTTCTTC
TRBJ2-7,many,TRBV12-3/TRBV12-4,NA,CASSLTGPAYEQYF,TGTGCCAGCAGTTTAACAGGGCCAGCCTACGAGCAGTACTTC
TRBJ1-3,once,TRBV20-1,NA,CSARATGSSGNTIYF,TGCAGTGCTAGGGCCACAGGGTCTTCTGGAAACACCATATATTTT
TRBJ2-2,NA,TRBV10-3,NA,CAVGTNTGELFF,TGTGCCGTAGGGACGAACACCGGGGAGCTGTTTTTT
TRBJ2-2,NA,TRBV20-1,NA,CSARVLPGVTGELFF,TGCAGTGCTAGAGTTCTCCCCGGCGTCACCGGGGAGCTGTTTTTT
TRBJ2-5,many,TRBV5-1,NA,CASSLDRGGQETQYF,TGCGCCAGCAGCTTGGACAGGGGAGGCCAAGAGACCCAGTACTTC
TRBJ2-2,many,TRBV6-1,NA,CASRVIVSTQGPGELFF,TGTGCCAGCAGGGTGATCGTTAGTACACAGGGTCCCGGGGAGCTGTTTTTT
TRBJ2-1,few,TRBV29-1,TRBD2,CSVTTAGVYNEQFF,TGCAGCGTGACTACGGCGGGAGTTTACAATGAGCAGTTCTTC
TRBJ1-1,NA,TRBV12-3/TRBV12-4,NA,CASRSGQQNTEAFF,TGTGCCAGCAGATCGGGACAACAGAACACTGAAGCTTTCTTT
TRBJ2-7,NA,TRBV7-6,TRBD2,CASSLGPSGMQYEQYF,TGTGCCAGCAGCTTAGGACCTAGCGGGATGCAATACGAGCAGTACTTC
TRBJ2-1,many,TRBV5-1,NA,CASSSLYNEQFF,TGCGCCAGCAGCTCGTTATACAATGAGCAGTTCTTC
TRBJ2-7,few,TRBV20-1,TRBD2,CSAEYGGRTYEQYF,TGCAGTGCGGAGTATGGCGGGAGGACTTACGAGCAGTACTTC
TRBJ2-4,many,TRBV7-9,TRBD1,CASSRTTGEFAKNIQYF,TGTGCCAGCAGCCGCACGACAGGGGAATTTGCCAAAAACATTCAGTACTTC
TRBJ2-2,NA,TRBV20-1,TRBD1,CSARAPDRAGTGELFF,TGCAGTGCTAGAGCTCCGGACAGGGCGGGCACCGGGGAGCTGTTTTTT
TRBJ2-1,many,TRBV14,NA,CASSPLGSYNEQFF,TGTGCCAGCAGCCCACTCGGGAGTTACAATGAGCAGTTCTTC
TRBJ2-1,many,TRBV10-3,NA,CAISESAAPYNEQFF,TGTGCCATCAGTGAGTCGGCTGCCCCCTACAATGAGCAGTTCTTC
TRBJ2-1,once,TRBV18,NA,CASSPRAGENEQFF,TGTGCCAGCTCACCCAGGGCAGGGGAAAATGAGCAGTTCTTC
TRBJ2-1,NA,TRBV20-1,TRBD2,CSARDGRTSGIEQFF,TGCAGTGCTAGAGATGGTCGGACTAGCGGGATTGAGCAGTTCTTC
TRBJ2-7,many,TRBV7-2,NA,CASSLVGLSGYEQYF,TGTGCCAGCAGCTTAGTCGGCTTATCCGGATACGAGCAGTACTTC
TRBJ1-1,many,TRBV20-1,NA,CSARRGGAEAFF,TGCAGTGCTAGACGGGGAGGGGCTGAAGCTTTCTTT
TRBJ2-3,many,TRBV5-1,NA,CASSLGERGAQYF,TGCGCCAGCAGCTTGGGGGAGAGGGGGGCGCAGTATTTT
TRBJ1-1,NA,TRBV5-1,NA,CASSLTAGQLNTEAFF,TGCGCCAGCAGCTTGACCGCGGGACAATTGAACACTGAAGCTTTCTTT
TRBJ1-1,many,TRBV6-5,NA,CASSSSSGNTEAFF,TGTGCCAGCAGTTCGTCGTCGGGGAACACTGAAGCTTTCTTT
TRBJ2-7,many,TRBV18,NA,CASSPPSTVRAEQYF,TGTGCCAGCTCACCACCTTCTACAGTTCGGGCCGAGCAGTACTTC
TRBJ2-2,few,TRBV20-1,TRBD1,CSAQPGTADTGELFF,TGCAGTGCCCAACCCGGGACAGCCGACACCGGGGAGCTGTTTTTT
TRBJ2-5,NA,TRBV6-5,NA,CASSYGSGFQETQYF,TGTGCCAGCAGTTACGGGTCGGGGTTCCAAGAGACCCAGTACTTC
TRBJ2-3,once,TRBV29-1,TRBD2,CSVGVLGGSRTDTQYF,TGCAGCGTTGGAGTCTTGGGGGGGAGTCGTACAGATACGCAGTATTTT
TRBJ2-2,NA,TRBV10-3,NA,CAIATDTATGELFF,TGTGCCATCGCGACTGATACAGCGACCGGGGAGCTGTTTTTT
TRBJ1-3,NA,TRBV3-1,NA,CASSQAGRLGNTIYF,TGTGCCAGCAGCCAAGCTGGCAGGCTGGGAAACACCATATATTTT
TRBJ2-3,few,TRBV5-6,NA,CASSLGTTDTQYF,TGTGCCAGCAGCTTGGGGACCACAGATACGCAGTATTTT
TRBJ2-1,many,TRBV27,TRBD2,CASLAGGRYNEQFF,TGTGCCAGTTTAGCGGGAGGGCGATACAATGAGCAGTTCTTC
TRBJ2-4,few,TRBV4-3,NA,CASSQDGSSLAKAKNIQYF,TGCGCCAGCAGCCAAGATGGGAGTAGCCTAGCCAAGGCCAAAAACATTCAGTACTTC
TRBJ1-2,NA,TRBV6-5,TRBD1,CASSWGQAYGSTF,TGTGCCAGCAGTTGGGGACAGGCTTATGGCTCCACCTTC
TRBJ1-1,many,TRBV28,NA,CASSSPPPMLNTEAFF,TGTGCCAGCAGTTCACCCCCCCCCATGTTGAACACTGAAGCTTTCTTT
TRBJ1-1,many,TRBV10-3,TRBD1,CAISRTGGGTEAFF,TGTGCCATCAGTAGAACAGGGGGAGGGACTGAAGCTTTCTTT
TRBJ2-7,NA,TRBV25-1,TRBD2,CASSVSSGNYEQYF,TGTGCCAGCAGTGTTTCGAGCGGGAACTACGAGCAGTACTTC
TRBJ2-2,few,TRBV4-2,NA,CASSNVRGTGELFF,TGTGCCAGCAGCAACGTCAGGGGAACCGGGGAGCTGTTTTTT
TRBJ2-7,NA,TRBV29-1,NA,CSVAGNEQYF,TGCAGCGTTGCGGGTAATGAGCAGTACTTC
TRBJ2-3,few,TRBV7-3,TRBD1,CASSADRVGTQYF,TGTGCCAGCAGCGCAGACAGGGTTGGGACGCAGTATTTT
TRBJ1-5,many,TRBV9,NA,CASSPQDSLNQPQHF,TGTGCCAGCAGCCCACAGGACAGTCTCAATCAGCCCCAGCATTTT